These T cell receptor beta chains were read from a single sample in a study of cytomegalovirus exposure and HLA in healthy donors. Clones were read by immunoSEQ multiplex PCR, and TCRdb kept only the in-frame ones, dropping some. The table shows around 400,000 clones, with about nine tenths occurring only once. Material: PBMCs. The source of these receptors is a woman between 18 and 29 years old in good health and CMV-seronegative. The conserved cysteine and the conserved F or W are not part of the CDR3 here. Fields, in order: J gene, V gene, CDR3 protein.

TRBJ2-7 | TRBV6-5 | ASSSQGTGRSYEQY
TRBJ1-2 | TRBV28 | ASSARGEGYT
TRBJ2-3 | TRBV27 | ASRSRDTDTQY
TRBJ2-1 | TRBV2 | ASSGRREYNEQF
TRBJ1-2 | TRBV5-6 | ASSFGGQSYGYT
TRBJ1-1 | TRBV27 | ASSFLGDSTEAF
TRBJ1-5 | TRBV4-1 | ASSQHQDSNQPQH
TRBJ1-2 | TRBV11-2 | ASSLEAWYYGYT
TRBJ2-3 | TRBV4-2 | ASSQRGGAIDTQY
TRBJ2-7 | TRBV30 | AWRAAYEQY